This T cell receptor beta chain was observed in a study of radiation and T cells in renal cell carcinoma (dated by TCRdb to 2020 to 2021). About the study as a whole: The samples were obtained from a clinical trial, where primary renal cell carcinomas were treated with 15 Gy stereotactic body radiation therapy and then removed by nephrectomy 4 weeks afterward. In total, some 52 samples underwent TCR beta sequencing: some 25 tumors plus 27 peripheral blood samples. Across all 50 or so samples, 4,000,000 or so unique CDR3 nucleotide sequences encoding roughly 2.7 million unique CDR3 amino acid sequences were identified.

Ends trimmed: V by 5 bases, J by 8 bases; bases unmatched to a gene: 6. CDR1 and CDR2, looked up from the germline V gene, are SGHRS and YFSETQ. The CDR3 runs 14 residues from the cysteine to the phenylalanine. The retained sequence is limited to the CDR3, 42 bases, with the frame set at the first base. A word on this clone: The antigen this receptor binds is unknown. Base-call qualities are not available, and no considerably larger clone is one nucleotide away.

The immunoSEQ kit was used, according to the manufacturer's recommendations, to generate TCR beta libraries from genomic DNA. Library preparation used a first multiplex PCR with proprietary primers, then a second PCR adding unique barcodes, with bead cleanups after each round. A positive control reaction and a negative control reaction, both provided in the kit, were run with every batch of samples. The final libraries were assessed on an Agilent 4200 TapeStation D1000 ScreenTape, pooled by volume, and quantified by qPCR. An Illumina NextSeq500 fitted with a MidOutput 150-cycle cartridge performed the sequencing, running 156 Read1 cycles and 15 Index1 cycles with the kit's custom primers. The pooled library was loaded at 1.0 pM with around 20% PhiX control spiked in. Per the source publication's procedure: Vendor-processed data were analyzed in R, and a clonotype was defined as all T cells sharing the same CDR3 nucleotide sequence. For clone abundance analyses, frequencies were normalized to the 10,000 most abundant clones per sample. Public T cell clones, which averaged fewer than five per sample, were removed prior to analysis. Tumor-enriched and baseline blood-enriched clonotypes were defined by at least a 32-fold difference in abundance between compartments. A beta-binomial differential abundance model was used to identify clonotypes that were expanded or contracted between blood time points. Tumor-blood repertoire similarity was measured with the Baroni-Urbani and Buser coefficient, and groups were compared using two-tailed Wilcoxon tests in R. The immuneACCESS repertoire file appears here via TCRdb, limited to in-frame rearrangements. These files lack a portion of the clones; in checked studies, under half of the deficit traces to unresolved V genes, and the cause of the others is not known. V and J calls and clone size follow that table, whereas D and trimming were derived from the DNA. A total of approximately 140,000 clones appear in this sample, roughly 83% of them only once. The ten largest clones add up to roughly 25% of the sample.

The research as a whole found: Changes in the blood repertoire were not tracked past 4 weeks after treatment. No pretreatment tumor biopsies were available, so the baseline intratumoral presence of clonotypes could not be determined. Effects of radiation dose or scheduling on the TCR repertoire could not be addressed with the single-armed trial design. In blood, the top tumor clonotypes increased between baseline and 2 weeks post-radiation and then shrank by 4 weeks, which suggests that tumor-resident clones expanded only transiently.

The time point label here, explained by the study, means: baseline pretreatment blood. Interpreted using the paper, the treatment or condition label stands for: 15 Gy SBRT to primary tumor, nephrectomy 4 weeks later. To track tumor-enriched clonotypes, serial peripheral blood was sampled from radiation-treated patients at baseline and at 2 weeks and 4 weeks after SBRT. Every patient's renal cell carcinoma showed clear cell pathology. Genomic DNA for TCR sequencing was prepared using the QIAamp DNA Blood Mini Kit (Qiagen). Samples were included in the analyses only if all quality control checks were passed.

The TCR sequence derives from a woman in her forties or fifties with renal cell carcinoma. The chain joins TRBV5-1 to TRBJ1-4; 10 bases in the junction line up with TRBD1. This specimen was blood, taken from a patient whose treatment included radiotherapy and nephrectomy. In nucleotide form, the sequence is TGCGCCAGCAGTGGACAGGGGGTCCAGGAAAAACTGTTTTTT. It translates as CASSGQGVQEKLFF.